One and the same sample provided the 16 T cell receptor beta chains below, sequenced in a study of cytomegalovirus exposure and HLA in healthy donors. 13 Jbeta primers and 60 Vbeta primers were used for the PCR. Here immunoSEQ multiplex PCR was the method, and the copy in TCRdb shows in-frame clones only, minus some. Altogether roughly 99,000 clones are present, under 80% being singletons, with the ten largest covering approximately 1.8%. The sequencing input was PBMCs. Receptors originate from a male donor in good health and CMV-seronegative.

This clone has more than one count but fewer than ten. The genes are TRBV6-5 and TRBJ1-2, with unresolved D. Trimming cost V 6 bases and J 0 bases, with 8 bases left between them. The V gene's germline CDR1 is MNHEY and CDR2 SVGAGI. The CDR3 extends over 13 amino acids. This CDR3 reads CASREGTNYGYTF. CDR3 sequence (DNA): TGTGCCAGCAGGGAGGGCACTAACTATGGCTACACCTTC.

V is TRBV4-2 and J is TRBJ1-2; 7 bases align to TRBD1. The V gene end was trimmed by 1 base and the J gene end by 6 bases; junction bases not matched to a gene: 11. Germline-derived CDR1 and CDR2 are LGHNA and YNFKEQ. The CDR3 length is 16 residues. The CDR3 nucleotides are TGTGCCAGCAGCCAAGGAGGGACAGCGGAGTCGAATGGCTACACCTTC. Amino acids: CASSQGGTAESNGYTF.

CDR3 coding DNA: TGTGCCAGTAGGTCGGACAGGGCGGCAAAGACCCAGTACTTC. It encodes CASRSDRAAKTQYF. The chain couples TRBV19 to TRBJ2-5, with TRBD1 matching 8 bases. CDR1 and CDR2 (germline): LNHDA, SQIVND (reference sequence). The J segment lost 6 bases and the V segment lost 6 bases, leaving 9 bases of the junction unmatched. The CDR3 is 14 amino acids.

The J gene is TRBJ2-2, the V gene TRBV30; 7 nucleotides agree with TRBD1. Germline CDR1 and CDR2: GTSNPN and SVGIG (reference sequence). There are 15 residues in the CDR3. The ends lost 6 bases at V and 2 bases at J; junction bases unmatched: 9. In nucleotides, the CDR3 is TGTGCCTGCACCGTGTGGACAGGAAACACCGGGGAGCTGTTTTTT. This sequence encodes CACTVWTGNTGELFF. Looking up the rest from reference TRBV30 and TRBJ2-2 gives the full variable domain: SQTIHQWPATLVQPVGSPLSLECTVEGTSNPNLYWYRQAAGRGLQLLFYSVGIGQISSEVPQNLSASRPQDRQFILSSKKLLLSDSGFYLCACTVWTGNTGELFFGEGSRLTVL.

The chain couples TRBV7-3 to TRBJ2-2, with D perhaps matching TRBD2 (5 bases). Germline V gives CDR1 SGHTA, CDR2 FQGTGA. The CDR3 is 15 residues long. With 8 bases removed from V and 2 bases from J, the gap between germline ends came to 15 bases. CDR3 in amino acids: CASSEEDSNTGELFF. The DNA for the CDR3 is TGTGCCAGCTCCGAGGAGGACTCCAACACCGGGGAGCTGTTTTTT.

For the CDR3, the DNA is TGCGCCAGCAGTCGACAAACGAGTCGACAGCCAACACTCTACGAGCAGTACTTC. Translation: CASSRQTSRQPTLYEQYF. The genes are TRBV10-1 and TRBJ2-7; possibly TRBD1 for D (5 bases). Germline assignment: CDR1 WNHNN and CDR2 SYGVQD (reference sequence). This CDR3 contains 18 residues. The V gene lost 5 bases and the J gene lost 3 bases, with 26 bases spanning the gap.

As to this clone: The junction shows a germline mismatch at one end, possibly a read error. CDR3 residues: CASSRTGLANTGELFF. DNA of the CDR3: TGTGCCAGCAGCAGGACGGGACTAGCGAATACCGGGGAGCTGTTTTTT. The chain employs TRBV7-3 and TRBJ2-2, with TRBD2 matching over 10 bases. The CDR3 spans 16 residues. The V gene's germline CDR1 is SGHTA and CDR2 FQGTGA.

V and J are TRBV7-9 and TRBJ1-1; D uncertain. CDR1 and CDR2 (germline): SEHNR, FQNEAQ (reference sequence). V gave up 0 bases and J gave up 5 bases, with 13 bases separating them. The CDR3 has 15 amino acids. The CDR3 coding sequence is TGTGCCAGCAGCTTAGCTTTACCTTCGGGGACTGAAGCTTTCTTT. Translation: CASSLALPSGTEAFF.

This chain links TRBV28 with TRBJ2-7; TRBD1 matches 9 bases. J gave up 3 bases and V 4 bases, and 13 bases lay outside the gene matches. This CDR3 comprises 17 residues. Germline V lookup: CDR1 MDHEN, CDR2 SYDVKM. The CDR3 loop is CASSSRQGGFIDYEQYF. The CDR3, as DNA: TGTGCCAGCAGTTCCCGACAGGGGGGGTTTATAGACTACGAGCAGTACTTC.

This clone came up a few times. The chain combines TRBV4-3 with TRBJ1-4; no clear D gene. Trimming cost V 4 bases and J 0 bases, with 9 bases left between them. The CDR3 sequence is 15 residues long. Germline CDR1 LGHNA, CDR2 YSLEER. The CDR3 protein is CASSPSSTTNEKLFF. In DNA form, the CDR3 reads TGCGCCAGCAGCCCCTCCTCTACAACTAATGAAAAACTGTTTTTT.

The J gene is TRBJ2-1, the V gene TRBV5-1, with 7 bases fitting TRBD1. Germline trimming cut 4 bases from V and 2 bases from J; bases unmatched to any gene: 6. This CDR3 is built from 15 residues. Germline-derived CDR1 and CDR2 are SGHRS and YFSETQ. The CDR3 nucleotides are TGCGCCAGCAGCGACTCCGGGACAGCCTACAATGAGCAGTTCTTC. The encoded protein is CASSDSGTAYNEQFF.

The rearrangement joins TRBV6-5 to TRBJ2-2; D gene uncertain. Germline-derived CDR1 and CDR2 are MNHEY and SVGAGI. V was clipped by 7 bases and J by 1 base, with 10 bases between them. CDR3 size: 14 residues. CDR3 DNA sequence: TGTGCCAGCAACGAGATTAGGAACACCGGGGAGCTGTTTTTT. Translating gives CASNEIRNTGELFF.

Judged by abundance, this clone is medium-sized. The V and J genes are TRBV6-6 and TRBJ2-7; 9 positions match TRBD1. The CDR3 runs to 14 residues. V dropped 6 bases and J dropped 3; count of bases not matched to a gene: 6. CDR1 is MNHNY and CDR2 is SVGAGI in the germline V gene (reference sequence). CDR3 coding DNA: TGTGCCAGCAGAATGGGACAGGGCATCTACGAGCAGTACTTC. This codes for CASRMGQGIYEQYF.

This chain connects TRBV6-5 to TRBJ2-3; D is possibly TRBD2 (6 bases). With 4 bases removed from V and 4 bases from J, the gap between germline ends came to 18 bases. There are 16 residues in the CDR3. CDR1 is MNHEY and CDR2 is SVGAGI in the germline V gene. CDR3 bases: TGTGCCAGCAGTTCGGAGACAGCCCGGAGGGCAGATACGCAGTATTTT. It specifies CASSSETARRADTQYF.

The genes are TRBV5-4 and TRBJ2-7, with D perhaps matching TRBD1 (5 bases). Germline CDR1 and CDR2: SGHNT and YYREEE (reference sequence). V was shortened by 4 bases and J by 4 bases, with 6 bases between the two germline ends. This CDR3 contains 11 residues. In nucleotides, the CDR3 is TGTGCCAGCAGCCAGGGTTACGAGCAGTACTTC. It codes for CASSQGYEQYF.

This clone has a handful of counts. One junction end does not reproduce the germline sequence, and a read error may be involved. V gene TRBV7-9 combines with J gene TRBJ2-1; 10 positions agree with TRBD2. Germline values: CDR1 SEHNR, CDR2 FQNEAQ (reference sequence). This CDR3 is built from 18 residues. The CDR3 DNA sequence: TGTTCCAGCAGCTTACCTAAAACAGCGGGAGGGCCTCAGAATGAGCAGTTCTTC. It translates to CSSSLPKTAGGPQNEQFF.